What follows are 15 T cell receptor beta chains derived from one specimen sequenced in a study of identical twins. TCRdb called the 5' RACE reads again in MiXCR, with one record for every CDR3 protein. Here the sample spans hundreds of thousands of distinct CDR3 sequences, less than 7% being singletons. Sequenced input: naive T cells sorted from blood. All receptors derive from a man younger than 35 in good health.

The chain links TRBV7-9 to TRBJ2-7; 9 bases map to TRBD1. The J segment lost 7 bases and the V segment lost 5 bases, leaving 9 bases of the junction unmatched. The length of the CDR3 is 14 residues. CDR1 and CDR2 (germline): SEHNR, FQNEAQ (reference sequence). The CDR3 DNA reads TGTGCCAGCAGCCCGGGACAGGGTAATCAAGAGCAGTACTTC. Amino acid sequence: CASSPGQGNQEQYF.

This clonotype has at least ten counts. A junction boundary mismatches the germline segment, possibly from a read error. This chain uses TRBV6-1 with TRBJ2-1; 11 positions agree with TRBD2. This CDR3 spans 15 amino acids. Looked up from germline, CDR1 is MNHNS and CDR2 is SASEGT. The CDR3: CASSATSGKTPYRLF. In nucleotides, the CDR3 is TGTGCCAGCAGCGCGACTAGCGGGAAGACCCCATATCGGCTCTTC.

This clonotype was seen a handful of times. The chain employs TRBV30 and TRBJ2-1; no firm D call. V shed 0 bases and J shed 9 bases, with 18 bases lying between them. The germline gives CDR1 GTSNPN, CDR2 SVGIG (reference sequence). The CDR3 spans 15 residues. DNA of the CDR3: TGTGCCTGGAGTGTTATTGGTGGGCGCTCGAGTGAGCAGTTCTTC. Translated, it gives CAWSVIGGRSSEQFF.

As to this clonotype: Sequence at one end of the junction differs from germline and may be a read error. The chain employs TRBV6-1 and TRBJ2-4, with D perhaps matching TRBD1 (6 bases). The germline CDR1 and CDR2 sequences are MNHNS and SASEGT. The CDR3 runs to 13 residues. The CDR3 DNA reads as TGTGCCAGCAGCTCCGGTGCCCGACAGGTTCTAGACTTC. This codes for CASSSGARQVLDF.

This chain links TRBV28 with TRBJ2-5, with a possible D match to TRBD2 (6 bases). The length of the CDR3 is 15 residues. V was pared by 6 bases and J by 3 bases, with 17 bases between. From germline, CDR1 is MDHEN and CDR2 SYDVKM. The CDR3 DNA is TGTGCCAGCAGCCCTCAAGGAGGGACCAAAGAGACCCAGTACTTC. Protein sequence: CASSPQGGTKETQYF.

The chain employs TRBV11-3 and TRBJ2-1; 9 nucleotides line up with TRBD1. Germline V gives CDR1 SGHNT, CDR2 YENEEA. V trimming: 4 bases; J trimming: 9 bases; junction bases outside the gene matches: 10. The CDR3 spans 15 residues. As DNA, the CDR3 is TGTGCCAGCAGCTCACGGAACACAGGGGGCACTGAGCAGTTCTTC. It encodes CASSSRNTGGTEQFF.

A few counts support this clonotype. V gene TRBV5-5 combines with J gene TRBJ2-1; TRBD2 matches at 9 bases. The junction had 4 bases not matched to a gene; V was cut back by 3 bases and J by 6 bases. The CDR3 length is 14 residues. Germline V gene sequence: CDR1 SGHKS, CDR2 YYEKEE (reference sequence). The CDR3 loop is CASSWPAGGNEQFF. CDR3 sequence (DNA): TGTGCCAGCAGCTGGCCAGCGGGAGGCAATGAGCAGTTCTTC.

This clonotype was detected ten times or more. The V gene is TRBV27, the J gene TRBJ1-2, with D maybe TRBD1 (6 bases). Germline CDR1 and CDR2: MNHEY and SMNVEV (reference sequence). Trimming pared 5 bases from V and 4 bases from J, leaving 14 bases between. The CDR3 is made up of 14 amino acids. The CDR3 loop is CASSTLRGTYGYTF. As DNA, the CDR3 is TGTGCCAGCAGTACGCTCAGGGGAACCTATGGCTACACCTTC.

The table lists this clonotype with a few counts. The chain employs TRBV7-6 and TRBJ2-1; 10 bases agree with TRBD1. The germline V gene has CDR1 SGHVS and CDR2 FNYEAQ. Trimming at V came to 5 bases and at J to 7 bases, leaving 8 bases not matched to a gene. The CDR3 is 15 amino acids. The CDR3 reads CASSVSGQGNNEQFF. The CDR3 region has the DNA TGTGCCAGCAGCGTTTCGGGACAGGGGAATAATGAGCAGTTCTTC.

The chain combines TRBV5-6 with TRBJ2-6; D ambiguous. In germline, CDR1 is SGHDT, CDR2 YYEEEE. Trimming stripped 0 bases from V and 4 bases from J, with 17 bases between. The CDR3 consists of 18 residues. CDR3: CASSLGVWTAPGANVLTF. In DNA form, the CDR3 reads TGTGCCAGCAGCTTGGGGGTTTGGACCGCCCCAGGGGCCAACGTCCTGACTTTC.

There are many counts of this clonotype. This sequence joins TRBV6-1 and TRBJ2-3, with TRBD2 identical over 11 bases. Trimming at V came to 5 bases and at J to 5 bases, leaving 3 bases not matched to a gene. The CDR3 contains 14 residues. Germline assignment: CDR1 MNHNS and CDR2 SASEGT. CDR3 bases: TGTGCCAGCAGTAAGGGACTAGCGGTAGATACGCAGTATTTT. This sequence encodes CASSKGLAVDTQYF.

This clonotype was seen at least ten times. The chain is built from TRBV6-1 and TRBJ2-7; 10 bases align to TRBD1. The CDR3 is 13 residues long. The V gene's germline CDR1 is MNHNS and CDR2 SASEGT. Trimming at V came to 10 bases and at J to 5 bases, leaving 8 bases not matched to a gene. CDR3 bases: TGTGCCACCCTTGGGACAGGGGTCGACGAGCAGTACTTC. It codes for CATLGTGVDEQYF.

The sample holds many counts of this clonotype. This sequence joins TRBV20-1 and TRBJ2-1; a possible D gene is TRBD1 (7 bases). Trimming pared 1 base from V and 9 bases from J, leaving 22 bases between. This CDR3 is built from 16 residues. Looked up from germline, CDR1 is DFQATT and CDR2 is SNEGSKA (reference sequence). The CDR3 DNA is TGCAGTGCTAGAGCACGGAGGGGGCGGTGGGTAGGTGAGCAGTTCTTC. This translates into CSARARRGRWVGEQFF.

In this sample, this clonotype turned up many times. The chain has TRBV4-3 and TRBJ2-1, with TRBD2 matching 13 bases. J gave up 3 bases and V 3 bases, and 5 bases lay outside the gene matches. Germline V gene data show CDR1 as LGHNA and CDR2 as YSLEER. The CDR3 length is 17 residues. CDR3 sequence: CASSQDRTSGSYNEQFF. The CDR3 coding sequence is TGCGCCAGCAGCCAGGATAGGACTAGCGGGAGCTACAATGAGCAGTTCTTC.

The table lists this clonotype with many counts. CDR3 amino acids: CASSLAVSANTEAFF. DNA for the CDR3: TGCGCCAGCAGCTTGGCAGTAAGTGCGAACACTGAAGCTTTCTTT. This rearrangement joins TRBV5-1 to TRBJ1-1; unclear D gene. The CDR3 extends over 15 amino acids. Trimming cost V 0 bases and J 1 base, with 10 bases left between them. In germline, CDR1 is SGHRS, CDR2 YFSETQ. Using reference TRBV5-1 and TRBJ1-1 for the parts outside the CDR3, the full variable domain is KAGVTQTPRYLIKTRGQQVTLSCSPISGHRSVSWYQQTPGQGLQFLFEYFSETQRNKGNFPGRFSGRQFSNSRSEMNVSTLELGDSALYLCASSLAVSANTEAFFGQGTRLTVV.